Following are 6 T cell receptor beta chains from one sample sequenced in a study of blood T cell repertoires in COVID-19 (dated by TCRdb to 2020 to 2022). Library preparation used the immunoSEQ multiplex PCR assay. Here the immuneACCESS table is served through TCRdb, limited to in-frame sequences with V and J called. Missing clones are a known gap in these copies; in checked studies unresolved V genes cover under half, and the rest lacks a known reason. The sample table contains over 150,000 clones; only one count was recorded for 75% to 85% of them. Clones ranked in the top ten supply 9% to 14% of the sample. The sample was peripheral blood. These receptors came from a woman aged 55-70 years with COVID-19, enrolled during active disease.

This clone was detected only a few times. The chain joins TRBV30 to TRBJ1-4, with D maybe TRBD1 (6 bases). The length of the CDR3 is 12 residues. Per the germline V gene, CDR1 is GTSNPN and CDR2 is SVGIG (reference sequence). V was clipped by 6 bases and J by 6 bases, with 11 bases between them. The CDR3 reads CACSRGYEKLFF. The CDR3 DNA sequence: TGTGCCTGCTCCAGGGGATATGAAAAACTGTTTTTT.

The chain is built from TRBV5-1 and TRBJ2-1; 11 nucleotides line up with TRBD2. V lost 2 bases, J lost 7 bases, and 11 bases stayed unmatched. The length of the CDR3 is 17 residues. The germline V gene encodes CDR1 SGHRS and CDR2 YFSETQ. The CDR3 bases are TGCGCCAGCAGCTTAGTCGAAGGACTAGCGGGTACAAATGAGCAGTTCTTC. This translates into CASSLVEGLAGTNEQFF.

The chain is built from TRBV2 and TRBJ2-5, with unresolved D. V was cut by 6 bases and J by 10 bases, with 15 bases left in between. The germline gives CDR1 SNHLY, CDR2 FYNNEI. The CDR3 covers 12 residues. CDR3 protein: CASRPPDFSQYF. Written as DNA, the CDR3 is TGTGCCAGCAGGCCACCAGACTTCAGCCAGTACTTC.

The chain has TRBV7-9 and TRBJ1-3; perhaps TRBD1 as D (6 bases). V gave up 2 bases and J gave up 8 bases, with 16 bases separating them. The CDR3 loop spans 15 amino acids. Germline CDR1 SEHNR, CDR2 FQNEAQ (reference sequence). The CDR3 loop reads CASSLTQGGGHTIYF. CDR3 DNA: TGTGCCAGCAGCTTAACACAAGGGGGGGGTCACACCATATATTTT.

V usage is TRBV10-2 and J usage is TRBJ2-1; maybe TRBD2 (6 bases). The CDR3 is 13 amino acids. CDR1 WSHSY and CDR2 SAAADI come from the germline V gene. Trimming left V 10 bases short and J 8 bases short, with 18 bases between. CDR3 DNA sequence: TGCGCCATCGGGACTTATGAAACGGATGAGCAGTTCTTC. This sequence encodes CAIGTYETDEQFF.

The rearrangement links TRBV5-6 to TRBJ1-2; perhaps TRBD1 as D (6 bases). Germline CDR1 reads SGHDT; CDR2 reads YYEEEE. V shed 2 bases and J shed 8 bases, with 16 bases lying between them. The CDR3 spans 14 residues. CDR3 nucleotide sequence: TGTGCCAGCAGCTTCAACAGGGTAAGGGGCGGCTACACCTTC. Amino acids: CASSFNRVRGGYTF.